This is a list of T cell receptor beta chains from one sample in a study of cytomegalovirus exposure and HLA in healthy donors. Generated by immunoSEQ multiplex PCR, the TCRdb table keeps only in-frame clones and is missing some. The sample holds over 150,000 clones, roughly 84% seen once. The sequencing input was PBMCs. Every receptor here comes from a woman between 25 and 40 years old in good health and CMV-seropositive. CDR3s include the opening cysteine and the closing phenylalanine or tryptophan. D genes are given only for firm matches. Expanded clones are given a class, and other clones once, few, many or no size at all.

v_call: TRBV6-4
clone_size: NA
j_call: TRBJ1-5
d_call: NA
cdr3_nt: TGTGCCAGCAGTACAGAAGCAGGGCAGCCCCAGCATTTT
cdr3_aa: CASSTEAGQPQHF

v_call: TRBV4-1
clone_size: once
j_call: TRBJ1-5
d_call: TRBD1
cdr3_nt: TGCGCCAGCAGCCAAGAAGCCAGGGGGCCGGGGGCTTTTCAGCCCCAGCATTTT
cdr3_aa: CASSQEARGPGAFQPQHF

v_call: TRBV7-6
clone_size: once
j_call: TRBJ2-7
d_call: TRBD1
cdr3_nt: TGTGCCAGCAGCCCCCAACAGGGGAGCTCCTACGAGCAGTACTTC
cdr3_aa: CASSPQQGSSYEQYF

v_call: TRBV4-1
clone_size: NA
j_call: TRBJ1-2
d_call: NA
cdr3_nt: TGCGCCAGCAGCCAAGTCCCCGGGACACCATATGGCTACACCTTC
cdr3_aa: CASSQVPGTPYGYTF

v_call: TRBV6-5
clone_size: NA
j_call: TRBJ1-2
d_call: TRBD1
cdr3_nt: TGTGCCAGCAGTTACTCTGGGACAGGGGGCTTTGGCTACACCTTC
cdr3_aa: CASSYSGTGGFGYTF

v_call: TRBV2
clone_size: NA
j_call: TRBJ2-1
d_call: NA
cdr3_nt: TGTGCCAGCAGTGAATTTCGTAACAATGAGCAGTTCTTC
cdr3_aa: CASSEFRNNEQFF

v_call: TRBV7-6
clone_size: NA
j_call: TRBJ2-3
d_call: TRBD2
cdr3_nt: TGTGCCAGCAGCCTTAGCGGGGAGGGTGATACGCAGTATTTT
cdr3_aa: CASSLSGEGDTQYF

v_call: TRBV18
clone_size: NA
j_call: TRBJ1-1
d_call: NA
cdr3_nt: TGTGCCAGCTCACCTACACGATCGAACACTGAAGCTTTCTTT
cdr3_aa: CASSPTRSNTEAFF

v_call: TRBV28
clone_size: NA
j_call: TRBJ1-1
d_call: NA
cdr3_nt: TGTGCCAGCAGCCCACCGTCCGTCCGGGGAGAAGCTTTCTTT
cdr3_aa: CASSPPSVRGEAFF

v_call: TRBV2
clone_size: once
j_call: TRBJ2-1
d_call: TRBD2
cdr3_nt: TGTGCCAGCCGGGAGCGGGGTTCGAGCAATGAGCAGTTCTTC
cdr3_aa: CASRERGSSNEQFF

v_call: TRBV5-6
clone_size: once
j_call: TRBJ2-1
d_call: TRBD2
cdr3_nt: TGTGCCAGCAGCTTGGCCGGGACTAGCGGGAGCGGATGGAAGTTCTTC
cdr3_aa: CASSLAGTSGSGWKFF

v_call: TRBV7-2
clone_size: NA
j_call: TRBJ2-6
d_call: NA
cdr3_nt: TGTGCCAGCAGCTCTGCCCTAAGTGGGAGCTCTGGGGCCAACGTCCTGACTTTC
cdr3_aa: CASSSALSGSSGANVLTF

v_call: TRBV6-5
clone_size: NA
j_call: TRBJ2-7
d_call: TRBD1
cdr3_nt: TGTGCCAGCAGCCGGACAGGGTTAGGTCACGAGCAGTACTTC
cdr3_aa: CASSRTGLGHEQYF

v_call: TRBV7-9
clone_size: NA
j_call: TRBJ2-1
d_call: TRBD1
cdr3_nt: TGTGCCAGCAGCCCGAACAGGGGTCCGGTGAATGAGCAGTTCTTC
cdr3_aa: CASSPNRGPVNEQFF

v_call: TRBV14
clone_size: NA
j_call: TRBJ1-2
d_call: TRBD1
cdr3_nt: TGTGCCAGCAGCCAAGAGAAGGTCGGCAGGGGGCAAAATACTATTGATGGCTACACCTTC
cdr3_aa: CASSQEKVGRGQNTIDGYTF

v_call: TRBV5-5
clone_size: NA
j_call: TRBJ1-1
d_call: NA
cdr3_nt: TGTGCCAGCAGAGATCGGCGCTTCGGGGACACTGAAGCTTTCTTT
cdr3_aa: CASRDRRFGDTEAFF

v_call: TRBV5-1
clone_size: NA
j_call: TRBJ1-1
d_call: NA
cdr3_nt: TGCGCCAGCAGCGGCACAGGTACTTATACTGAAGCTTTCTTT
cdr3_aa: CASSGTGTYTEAFF

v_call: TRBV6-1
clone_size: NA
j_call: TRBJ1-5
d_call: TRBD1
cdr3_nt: TGTGCCAGCAGTTCCGGGACAGGGGGGTATCAGCCCCAGCATTTT
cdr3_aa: CASSSGTGGYQPQHF

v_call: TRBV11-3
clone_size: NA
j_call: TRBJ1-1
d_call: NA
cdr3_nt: TGTGCCAGCAGCTTTGGCAGGGACACTGAAGCTTTCTTT
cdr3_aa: CASSFGRDTEAFF

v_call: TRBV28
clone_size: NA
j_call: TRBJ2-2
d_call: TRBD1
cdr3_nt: TGTGCCAGCAGCCCCGTGGGGACAGCGAACACCGGGGAGCTGTTTTTT
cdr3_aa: CASSPVGTANTGELFF

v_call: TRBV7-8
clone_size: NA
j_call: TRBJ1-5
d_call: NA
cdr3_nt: TGTGCCAGCAGCCAGGGGCCAGGGGAAGGTCAGCCCCAGCATTTT
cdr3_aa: CASSQGPGEGQPQHF

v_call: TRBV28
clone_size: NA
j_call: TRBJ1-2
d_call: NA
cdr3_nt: TGTGCCAGCAGCTTTGCGGAATCCCTGGAGGACTATGGCTACACCTTC
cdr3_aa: CASSFAESLEDYGYTF

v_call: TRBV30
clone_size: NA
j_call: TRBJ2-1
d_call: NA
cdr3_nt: TGTGCCTGGAGTGTTTCGTGGGCGGGGTCCGTCGGGGAGCAGTTCTTC
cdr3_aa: CAWSVSWAGSVGEQFF

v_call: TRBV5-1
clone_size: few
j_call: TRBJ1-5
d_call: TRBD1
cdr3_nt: TGCGCCAGCAGCCCAGGACAGGGGAGTCAGCCCCAGCATTTT
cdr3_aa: CASSPGQGSQPQHF

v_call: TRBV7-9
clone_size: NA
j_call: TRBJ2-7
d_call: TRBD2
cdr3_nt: TGTGCCAGCGGACTAGCGGGCTCCTACGAGCAGTACTTC
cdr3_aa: CASGLAGSYEQYF

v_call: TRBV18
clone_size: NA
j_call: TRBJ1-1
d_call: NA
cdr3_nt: TGTGCCAGCTCGCTTTCCGAGGGCACTGAAGCTTTCTTT
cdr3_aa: CASSLSEGTEAFF

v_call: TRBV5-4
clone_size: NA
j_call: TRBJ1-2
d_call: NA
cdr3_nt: TGTGCCAGCAGCCAAAGGGGTTCCTATGGCTACACCTTC
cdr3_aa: CASSQRGSYGYTF

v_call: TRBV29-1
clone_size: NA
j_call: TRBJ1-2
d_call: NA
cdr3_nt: TGCAGCGTTAACAAAGGACAGAGAACTAACTATGGCTACACCTTC
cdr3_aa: CSVNKGQRTNYGYTF

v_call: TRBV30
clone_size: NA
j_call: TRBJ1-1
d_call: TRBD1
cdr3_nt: TGTGCCTGGGGTTTGGGGACAGGGACCAACACTGAAGCTTTCTTT
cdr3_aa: CAWGLGTGTNTEAFF

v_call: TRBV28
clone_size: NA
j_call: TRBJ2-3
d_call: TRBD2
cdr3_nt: TGTGCCAGCAGAAACACCCCTGGGACTAGCGGGACCACAGATACGCAGTATTTT
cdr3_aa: CASRNTPGTSGTTDTQYF

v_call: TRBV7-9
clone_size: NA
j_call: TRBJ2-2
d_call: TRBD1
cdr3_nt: TGTGCCAGCAGCTTAGGGAGGTCCAGGGGGACCGGGGAGCTGTTTTTT
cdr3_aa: CASSLGRSRGTGELFF

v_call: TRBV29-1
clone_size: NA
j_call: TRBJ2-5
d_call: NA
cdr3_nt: TGCAGCGTTGATCGGTCACAAGAGACCCAGTACTTC
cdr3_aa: CSVDRSQETQYF

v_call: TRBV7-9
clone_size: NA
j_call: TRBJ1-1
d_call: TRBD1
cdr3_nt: TGTGCCAGCAGCTACCCGGACAGGGAAGCTTTCTTT
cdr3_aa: CASSYPDREAFF

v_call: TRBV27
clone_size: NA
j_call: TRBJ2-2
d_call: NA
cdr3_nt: TGTGCCAGCAGTTTATATGGAAGCGATTCGGGGGAGCTGTTTTTT
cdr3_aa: CASSLYGSDSGELFF

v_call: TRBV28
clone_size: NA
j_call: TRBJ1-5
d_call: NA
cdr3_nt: TGTGCCAGCAGACAGTCCCTTCAGCCCCAGCATTTT
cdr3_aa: CASRQSLQPQHF

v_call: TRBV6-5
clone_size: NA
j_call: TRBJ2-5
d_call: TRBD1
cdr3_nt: TGTGCCAGCAGTGCCGCGACAGGGGCAGAGACCCAGTACTTC
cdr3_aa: CASSAATGAETQYF

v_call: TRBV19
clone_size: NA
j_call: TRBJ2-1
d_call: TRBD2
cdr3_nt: TGTGCCAGTAGCAGGGCCCAGGGTCGGGAGGATGACTACAATGAGCAGTTCTTC
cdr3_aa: CASSRAQGREDDYNEQFF

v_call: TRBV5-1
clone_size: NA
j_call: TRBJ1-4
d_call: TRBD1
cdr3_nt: TGCGCCAGCAGCTTGGAAGGCACAAACAGGGGGCTCAGAAAACTGTTTTTT
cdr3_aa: CASSLEGTNRGLRKLFF

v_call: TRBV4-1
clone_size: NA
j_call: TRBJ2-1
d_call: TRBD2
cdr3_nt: TGCGCCAGCAGCCAAGAATCGAGGGCTAGCGGTAACAATGAGCAGTTCTTC
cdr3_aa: CASSQESRASGNNEQFF

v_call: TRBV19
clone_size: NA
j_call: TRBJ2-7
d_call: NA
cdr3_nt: TGTGCCAGTAGTAACCCCAGGGGTTCTTCCTACGAGCAGTACTTC
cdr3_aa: CASSNPRGSSYEQYF

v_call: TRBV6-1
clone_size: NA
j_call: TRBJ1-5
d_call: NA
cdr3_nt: TGTGCCAGCAGTGAAGCGGCGGATTATCAGCCCCAGCATTTT
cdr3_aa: CASSEAADYQPQHF

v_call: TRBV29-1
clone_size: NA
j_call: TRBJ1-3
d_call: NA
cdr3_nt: TGCAGCGTTAGCCTTAGCGGGGCTGGAAACACCATATATTTT
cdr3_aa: CSVSLSGAGNTIYF

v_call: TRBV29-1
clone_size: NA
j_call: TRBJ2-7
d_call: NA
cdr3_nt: TGCAGCGTTACCGGGGACATGCTGTCCCGATACGAGCAGTACTTC
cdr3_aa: CSVTGDMLSRYEQYF

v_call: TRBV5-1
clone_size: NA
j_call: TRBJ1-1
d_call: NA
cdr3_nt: TGCGCCAGCAGCTTGTCCCCAGGGAACACTGAAGCTTTCTTT
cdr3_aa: CASSLSPGNTEAFF

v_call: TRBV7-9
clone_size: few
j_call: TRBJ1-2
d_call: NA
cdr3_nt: TGTGCCAGCAGCTCGAGCGGGCTACCCGGCGACTATGGCTACACCTTC
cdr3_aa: CASSSSGLPGDYGYTF

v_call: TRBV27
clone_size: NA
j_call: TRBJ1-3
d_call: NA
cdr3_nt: TGTGCCAGCAGTCCCGGCCCCAGGGGAAACACCATATATTTT
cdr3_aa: CASSPGPRGNTIYF

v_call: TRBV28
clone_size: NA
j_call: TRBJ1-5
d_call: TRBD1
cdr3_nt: TGTGCCAGCGGCCCGTTTGGACAGGGGGTAGGACAGCCCCAGCATTTT
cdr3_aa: CASGPFGQGVGQPQHF

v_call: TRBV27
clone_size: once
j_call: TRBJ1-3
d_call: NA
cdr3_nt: TGTGCCAGCAGTTCCAGTTCTGGAAACACCATATATTTT
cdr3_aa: CASSSSSGNTIYF

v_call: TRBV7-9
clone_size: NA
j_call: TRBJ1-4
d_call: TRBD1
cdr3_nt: TGTGCCAGCAGCAGCCGGGACAGGGAGGATGAAAAACTGTTTTTT
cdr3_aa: CASSSRDREDEKLFF

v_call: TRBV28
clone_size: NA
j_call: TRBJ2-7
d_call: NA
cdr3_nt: TGTGCCAGCAGATCCCTCTACGAGCAGTACTTC
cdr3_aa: CASRSLYEQYF

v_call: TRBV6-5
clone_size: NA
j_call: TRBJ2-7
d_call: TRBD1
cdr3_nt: TGTGCCAGCAGTTACTATCTTTCCCCGGGACAGCGAGTTACTTTC
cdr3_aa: CASSYYLSPGQRVTF

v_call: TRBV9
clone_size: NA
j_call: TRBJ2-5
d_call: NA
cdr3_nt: TGTGCCAGCAGCGTTATGGAGGGGGAGACCCAGTACTTC
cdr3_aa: CASSVMEGETQYF

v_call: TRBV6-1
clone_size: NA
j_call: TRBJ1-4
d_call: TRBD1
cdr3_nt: TGTGCCAGCACTGAAGGGACAGGGGCGGAAAAACTGTTTTTT
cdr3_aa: CASTEGTGAEKLFF

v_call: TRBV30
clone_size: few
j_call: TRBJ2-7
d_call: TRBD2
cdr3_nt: TGTGCCTGGAGGATAACTAGCGGATCCTCGGAGTGGAACTTC
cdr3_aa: CAWRITSGSSEWNF

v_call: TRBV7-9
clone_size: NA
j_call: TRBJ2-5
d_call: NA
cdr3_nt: TGTGCCAGCAGCTTAGCCCATGGCCGAGAGACCCAGTACTTC
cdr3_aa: CASSLAHGRETQYF

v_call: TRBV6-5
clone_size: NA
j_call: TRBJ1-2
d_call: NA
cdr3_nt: TGTGCCAGCAGTCGAATACAGGGATATGGCTACACCTTC
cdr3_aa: CASSRIQGYGYTF